The clone carrying this T cell receptor (beta chain) appeared many times. Its matching antigen is unknown. TCRdb passed the RT-PCR reads through MiXCR, listing each CDR3 protein once. Altogether about 700,000 distinct CDR3 sequences are present, around 13% being singletons, with the ten largest covering 7.5% to 9%. This specimen comes from a study of response to subunit inactivated influenza vaccine. Study outcomes and limitations: Each seasonal influenza vaccination recruits few new T cells, the authors suggested.

The junction had 2 bases not matched to a gene; V was cut back by 2 bases and J by 3 bases. Germline values: CDR1 KGHDR, CDR2 SFDVKD. CDR3 length: 16 amino acids. The TCR originated in a middle-aged man who received an inactivated influenza vaccine. This chain links TRBV24-1 with TRBJ2-1; TRBD1 agrees at 11 bases. Sequencing was performed on PBMCs from blood, taken approximately 15 days before vaccination. The CDR3 nucleotides are TGTGCCACCAGTGATTCGGGGACAGGGGGCTACAATGAGCAGTTCTTC. This sequence encodes CATSDSGTGGYNEQFF.